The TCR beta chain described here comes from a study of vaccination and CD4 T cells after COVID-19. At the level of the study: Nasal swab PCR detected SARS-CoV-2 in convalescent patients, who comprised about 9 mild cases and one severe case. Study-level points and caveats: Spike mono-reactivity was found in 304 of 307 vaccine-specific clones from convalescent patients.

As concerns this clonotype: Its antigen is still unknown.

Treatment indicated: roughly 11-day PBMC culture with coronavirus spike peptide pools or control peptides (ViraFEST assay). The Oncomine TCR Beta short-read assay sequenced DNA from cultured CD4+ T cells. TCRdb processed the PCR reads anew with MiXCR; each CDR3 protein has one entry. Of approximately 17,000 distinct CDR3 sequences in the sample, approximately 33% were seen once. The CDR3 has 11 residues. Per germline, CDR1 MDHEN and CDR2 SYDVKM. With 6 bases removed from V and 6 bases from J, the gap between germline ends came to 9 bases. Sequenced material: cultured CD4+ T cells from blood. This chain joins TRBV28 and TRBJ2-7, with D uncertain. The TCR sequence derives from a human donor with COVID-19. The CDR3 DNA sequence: TGTGCCAGCAGCCGCCTTGGCGAGCAGTACTTC. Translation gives CASSRLGEQYF. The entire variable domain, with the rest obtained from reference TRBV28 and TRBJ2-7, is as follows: DVKVTQSSRYLVKRTGEKVFLECVQDMDHENMFWYRQDPGLGLRLIYFSYDVKMKEKGDIPEGYSVSREKKERFSLILESASTNQTSMYLCASSRLGEQYFGPGTRLTVT.